In its sample, the clone carrying this T cell receptor (beta chain) was seen many times. As yet, its antigen is unknown. These data originate in a study of early T cells in non-severe SARS-CoV-2 infection. Turning to the study itself: Chains from this unsorted whole-blood bulk RNA could not be paired.

Study-level results: Matching against VDJdb likely underestimated virus-specific expansions, favoring anti-spike CD8.

Individual cDNA molecules were tagged with unique molecular identifiers, the study reported. TCRdb ran MiXCR on the 5' RACE reads and lists one entry per CDR3 protein. The data hold tens of thousands of distinct CDR3 sequences, with 13% observed a single time. This TCR was sampled from an adult who was a healthcare worker with PCR-confirmed SARS-CoV-2 infection or an uninfected control (not recorded which). Sequencing was done on a sample of whole blood.

CDR3 nucleotides: TGTGCCAGCCAGACAGCTGGAGAAAATCAGCCCCAGCATTTT. Translation gives CASQTAGENQPQHF. The chain has TRBV19 and TRBJ1-5; perhaps TRBD1 as D (5 bases). Trimming stripped 9 bases from V and 4 bases from J, with 16 bases between. Germline V gene sequence: CDR1 LNHDA, CDR2 SQIVND (reference sequence). The CDR3 is 14 residues long.